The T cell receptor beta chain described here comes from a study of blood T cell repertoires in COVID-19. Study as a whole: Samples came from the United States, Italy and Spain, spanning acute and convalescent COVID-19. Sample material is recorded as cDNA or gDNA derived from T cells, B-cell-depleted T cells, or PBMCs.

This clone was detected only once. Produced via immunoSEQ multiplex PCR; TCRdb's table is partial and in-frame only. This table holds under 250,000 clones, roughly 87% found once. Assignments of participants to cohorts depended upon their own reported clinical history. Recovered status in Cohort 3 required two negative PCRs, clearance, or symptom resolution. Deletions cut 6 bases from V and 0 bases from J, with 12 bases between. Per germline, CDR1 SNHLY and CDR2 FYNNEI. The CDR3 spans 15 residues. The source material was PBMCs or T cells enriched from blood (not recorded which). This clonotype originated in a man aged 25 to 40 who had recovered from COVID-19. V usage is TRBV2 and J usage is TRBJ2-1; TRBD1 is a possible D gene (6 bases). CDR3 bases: TGTGCCAGCAGCGAACAGGGTACCTCCTACAATGAGCAGTTCTTC. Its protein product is CASSEQGTSYNEQFF.